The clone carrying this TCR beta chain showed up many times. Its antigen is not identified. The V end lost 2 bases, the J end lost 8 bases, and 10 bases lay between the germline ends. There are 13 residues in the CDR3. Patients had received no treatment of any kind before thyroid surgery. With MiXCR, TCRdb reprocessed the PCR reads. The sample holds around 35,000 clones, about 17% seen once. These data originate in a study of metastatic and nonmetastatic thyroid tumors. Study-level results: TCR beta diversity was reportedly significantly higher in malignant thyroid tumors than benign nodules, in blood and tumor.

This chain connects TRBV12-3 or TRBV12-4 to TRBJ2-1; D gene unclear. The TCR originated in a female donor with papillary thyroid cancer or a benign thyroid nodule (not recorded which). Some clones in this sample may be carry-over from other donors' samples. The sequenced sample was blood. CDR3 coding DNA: TGTGCCAGCAGTTTAAGGCCTGTCGATGAGCAGTTCTTC. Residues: CASSLRPVDEQFF.